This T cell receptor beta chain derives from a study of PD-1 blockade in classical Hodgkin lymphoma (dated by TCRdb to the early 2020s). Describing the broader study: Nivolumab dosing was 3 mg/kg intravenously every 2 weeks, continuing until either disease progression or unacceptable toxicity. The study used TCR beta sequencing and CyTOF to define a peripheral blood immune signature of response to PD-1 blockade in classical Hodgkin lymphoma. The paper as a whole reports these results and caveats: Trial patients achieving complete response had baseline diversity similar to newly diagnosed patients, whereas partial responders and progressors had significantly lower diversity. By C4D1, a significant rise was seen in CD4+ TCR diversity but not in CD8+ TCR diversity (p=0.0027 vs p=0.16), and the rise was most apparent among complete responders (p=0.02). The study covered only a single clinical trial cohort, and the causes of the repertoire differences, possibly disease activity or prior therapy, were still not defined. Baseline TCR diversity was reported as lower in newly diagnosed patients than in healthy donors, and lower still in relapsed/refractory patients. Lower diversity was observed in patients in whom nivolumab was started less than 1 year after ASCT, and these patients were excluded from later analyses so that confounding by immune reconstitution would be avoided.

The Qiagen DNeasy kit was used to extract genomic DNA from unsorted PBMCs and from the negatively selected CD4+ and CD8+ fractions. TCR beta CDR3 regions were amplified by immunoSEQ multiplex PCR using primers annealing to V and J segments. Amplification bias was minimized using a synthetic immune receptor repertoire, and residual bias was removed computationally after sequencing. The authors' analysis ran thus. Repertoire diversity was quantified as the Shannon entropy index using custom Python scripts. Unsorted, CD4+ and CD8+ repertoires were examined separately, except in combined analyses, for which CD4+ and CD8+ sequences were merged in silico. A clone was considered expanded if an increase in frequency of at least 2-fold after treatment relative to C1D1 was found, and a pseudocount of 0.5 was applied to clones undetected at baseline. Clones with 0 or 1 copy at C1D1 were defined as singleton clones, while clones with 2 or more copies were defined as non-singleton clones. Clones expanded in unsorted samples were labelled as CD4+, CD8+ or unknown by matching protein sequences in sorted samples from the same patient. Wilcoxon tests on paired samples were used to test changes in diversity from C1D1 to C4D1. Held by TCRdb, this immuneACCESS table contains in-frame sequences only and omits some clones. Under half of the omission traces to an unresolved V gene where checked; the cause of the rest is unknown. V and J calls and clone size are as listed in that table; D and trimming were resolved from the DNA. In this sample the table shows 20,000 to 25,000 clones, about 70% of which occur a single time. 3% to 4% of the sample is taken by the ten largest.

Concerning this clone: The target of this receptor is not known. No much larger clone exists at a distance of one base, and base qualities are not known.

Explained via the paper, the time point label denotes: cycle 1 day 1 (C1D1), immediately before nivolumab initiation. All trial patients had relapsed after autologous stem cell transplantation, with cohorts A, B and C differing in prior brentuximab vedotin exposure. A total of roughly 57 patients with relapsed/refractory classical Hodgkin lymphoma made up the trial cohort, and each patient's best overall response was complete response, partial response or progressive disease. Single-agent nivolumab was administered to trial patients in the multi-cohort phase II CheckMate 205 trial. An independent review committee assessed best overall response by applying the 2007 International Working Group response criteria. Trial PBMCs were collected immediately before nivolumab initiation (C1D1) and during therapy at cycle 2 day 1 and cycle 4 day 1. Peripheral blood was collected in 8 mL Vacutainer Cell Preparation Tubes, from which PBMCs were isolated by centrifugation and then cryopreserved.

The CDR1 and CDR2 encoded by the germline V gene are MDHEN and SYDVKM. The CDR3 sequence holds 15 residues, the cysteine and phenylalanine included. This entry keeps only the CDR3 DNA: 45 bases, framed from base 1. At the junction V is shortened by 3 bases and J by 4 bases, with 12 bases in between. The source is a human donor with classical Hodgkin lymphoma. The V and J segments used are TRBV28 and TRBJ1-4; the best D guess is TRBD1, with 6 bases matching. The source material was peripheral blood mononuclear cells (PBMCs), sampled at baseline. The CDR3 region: CASSFSGGGNEKLFF. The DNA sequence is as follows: TGTGCCAGCAGTTTTTCGGGAGGGGGTAATGAAAAACTGTTTTTT.